The entry below gives a single T cell receptor (beta chain) sequence along with its context. The sample is drawn from a study of blood T cell repertoires in COVID-19. Trimming pared 4 bases from V and 3 bases from J, leaving 20 bases between. This CDR3 spans 17 amino acids. From germline, CDR1 is SGHRS and CDR2 YFSETQ. Generated by immunoSEQ multiplex PCR, the TCRdb table keeps only in-frame clones and is missing some. In the table there are about 160,000 clones, about four fifths of which are singletons. The chain uses TRBV5-1 and TRBJ2-1; maybe TRBD2 (6 bases). This clonotype was obtained from a woman aged 55-69 years with COVID-19, enrolled during active disease. Sequenced: peripheral blood. In DNA, the CDR3 is TGCGCCAGCAGCCCATCAGGTACGGGAGTCGGCTACAATGAGCAGTTCTTC. Translation gives CASSPSGTGVGYNEQFF.